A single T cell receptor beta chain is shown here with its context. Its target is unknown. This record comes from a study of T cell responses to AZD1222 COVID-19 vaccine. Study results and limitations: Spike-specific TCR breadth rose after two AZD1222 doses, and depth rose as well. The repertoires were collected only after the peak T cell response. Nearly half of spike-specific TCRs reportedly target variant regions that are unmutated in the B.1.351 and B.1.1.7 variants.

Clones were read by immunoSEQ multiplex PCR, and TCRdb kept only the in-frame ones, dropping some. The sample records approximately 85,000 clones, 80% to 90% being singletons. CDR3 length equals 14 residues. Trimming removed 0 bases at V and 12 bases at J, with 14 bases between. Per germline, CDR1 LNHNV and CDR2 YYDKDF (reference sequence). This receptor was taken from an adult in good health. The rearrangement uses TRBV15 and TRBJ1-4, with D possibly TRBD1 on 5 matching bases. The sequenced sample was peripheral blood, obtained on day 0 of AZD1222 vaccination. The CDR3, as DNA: TGTGCCACCAGCAGAGATCTGGGGGGAAAGGAACTGTTTTTT. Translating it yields CATSRDLGGKELFF.